These T cell receptor beta chains were read from a single sample in a study of blood T cell repertoires in COVID-19. Some clones are missing from TCRdb's copy, which holds only in-frame ones; the method was immunoSEQ multiplex PCR. The sample records 130,000 or so clones, around 90% being singletons. Sequencing was done on a sample of peripheral blood. These receptors were collected from a woman aged 55-69 years with acute or convalescent COVID-19. CDR3s include the opening cysteine and the closing phenylalanine or tryptophan. A D gene is named only where the DNA matches it firmly. Clone size is given for some rows only: seen once, a few or many times, or a class if the clone is expanded.

cdr3_aa v_call d_call j_call clone_size
CASSLGASGYQETQYF TRBV7-2 TRBD2 TRBJ2-5 .
CASSIDSSYEQYF TRBV19 . TRBJ2-7 .
CASSLGRFGERPGGNQPQHF TRBV11-3 . TRBJ1-5 once
CAWSAIRNQPQHF TRBV30 . TRBJ1-5 once
CASSQAGGLDYGYTF TRBV4-2 . TRBJ1-2 .
CASSPDLQGHYGYTF TRBV18 . TRBJ1-2 once
CASSHGLVKTDTQYF TRBV19 TRBD2 TRBJ2-3 .
CASSPVEGRVSYEQYF TRBV28 . TRBJ2-7 .
CASSSQPPGNEQFF TRBV4-1 . TRBJ2-1 .
CASSQDVRGGNTIYF TRBV4-1 . TRBJ1-3 .
CSVRVSYEQYF TRBV29-1 . TRBJ2-7 .
CASSLAGQAYSNQPQHF TRBV28 TRBD1 TRBJ1-5 .
CASSKLAGAYEQYF TRBV7-2 TRBD2 TRBJ2-7 .
CASSNSRGSYEQYF TRBV11-3 . TRBJ2-7 .
CASSEGVNRGRATEAFF TRBV6-1 TRBD1 TRBJ1-1 .
CASSLGTSSDTQYF TRBV7-8 TRBD2 TRBJ2-3 .
CASSKAMGRDNQPQHF TRBV5-6 . TRBJ1-5 .
CSAVVGHGGTEAFF TRBV29-1 . TRBJ1-1 .
CSVDGTGNEKLFF TRBV29-1 TRBD1 TRBJ1-4 .
CASKLEGETQYF TRBV5-1 . TRBJ2-5 few
CAWSVRVSETQYF TRBV30 . TRBJ2-5 .
CASSPNGGIGTEAFF TRBV18 . TRBJ1-1 once
CAWSKGRDYQPQHF TRBV30 . TRBJ1-5 .
CASSLIGQGAYGYTF TRBV7-2 TRBD1 TRBJ1-2 .
CASTAGLAGGETQYF TRBV2 TRBD2 TRBJ2-5 .
CASSQAGTGSTDTQYF TRBV4-3 TRBD1 TRBJ2-3 .